This T cell receptor beta chain was sequenced during a study of neurological immune-mediated disorders. Broader study findings: One cluster of related CDR3 sequences contained, by phylogenetic grouping, the repertoires of 18 of 34 multiple sclerosis patients and formed a possible signature.

TCRdb used MiXCR to reprocess the 5' RACE reads, holding one entry per CDR3 protein. The sample has tens of thousands of distinct CDR3 sequences; 2% to 3% are singletons. This clonotype was seen at least ten times. Its antigen remains unidentified. Trimming left V 6 bases short and J 0 bases short, with 14 bases between. CDR1 and CDR2 from the germline V gene are DFQATT and SNEGSKA (reference sequence). This CDR3 comprises 14 residues. The chain links TRBV20-1 to TRBJ1-1; D remains ambiguous. This sequence originates from a woman in her 30s with multiple sclerosis. Source material: PBMCs. CDR3 DNA: TGCAGTGCCGCACCTCCTTACATGAACACTGAAGCTTTCTTT. Its protein product is CSAAPPYMNTEAFF.